This T cell receptor beta chain was sequenced for a study of Graves' ophthalmopathy and Graves' hyperthyroidism. Amplified TCR beta CDR3 regions were obtained using RNA transcripts as template. HTBI-primed RT-PCR formed the first round, and a multiplex PCR formed the second. TCRdb recomputed calls from the multiplex PCR reads with MiXCR, one row per CDR3 protein. The sample contains hundreds of thousands of distinct CDR3 sequences, roughly 20% of which appear only once. V lost 6 bases and J 7 bases, leaving 19 bases between the germline ends. Germline V gene data show CDR1 as MNHEY and CDR2 as SMNVEV (reference sequence). The CDR3 extends over 14 amino acids. This clonotype was seen at least ten times.

The J gene is TRBJ2-7, the V gene TRBV27; perhaps TRBD2 as D (7 bases). Sequenced material: peripheral blood. The clonotype originates from a woman between 18 and 30 years old with stable Graves' hyperthyroidism. Some clones in this sample may be carry-over from other donors' samples. The chain's CDR3 is CASSRRGRAEEQYF. CDR3 DNA: TGTGCCAGCAGCCGGAGGGGGAGGGCCGAAGAGCAGTACTTC.